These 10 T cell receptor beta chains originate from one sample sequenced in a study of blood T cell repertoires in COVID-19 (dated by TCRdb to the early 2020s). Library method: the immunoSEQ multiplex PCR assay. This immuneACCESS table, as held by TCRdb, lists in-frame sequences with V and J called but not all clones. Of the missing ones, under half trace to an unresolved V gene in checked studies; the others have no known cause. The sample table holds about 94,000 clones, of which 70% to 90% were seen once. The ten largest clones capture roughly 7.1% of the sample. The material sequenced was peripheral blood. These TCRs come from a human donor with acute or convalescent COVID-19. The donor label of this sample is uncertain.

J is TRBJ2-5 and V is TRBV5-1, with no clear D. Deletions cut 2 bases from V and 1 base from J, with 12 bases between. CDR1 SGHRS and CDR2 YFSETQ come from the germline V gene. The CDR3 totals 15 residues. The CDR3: CASSLVWQVQETQYF. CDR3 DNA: TGCGCCAGCAGCTTAGTGTGGCAGGTCCAAGAGACCCAGTACTTC.

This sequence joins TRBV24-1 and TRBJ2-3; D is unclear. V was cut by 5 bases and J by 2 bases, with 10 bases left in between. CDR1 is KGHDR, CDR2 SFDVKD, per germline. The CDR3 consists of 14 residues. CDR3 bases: TGTGCCACCAGTGGTGCGGAAAACACAGATACGCAGTATTTT. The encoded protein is CATSGAENTDTQYF.

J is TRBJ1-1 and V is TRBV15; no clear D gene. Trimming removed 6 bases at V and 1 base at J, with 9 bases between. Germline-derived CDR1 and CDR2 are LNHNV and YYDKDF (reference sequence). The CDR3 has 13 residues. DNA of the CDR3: TGTGCCACCAGTATAGATCCGAACACTGAAGCTTTCTTT. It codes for CATSIDPNTEAFF.

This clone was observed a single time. Here the CDR3 reads CASSGQGGTDTQYF. The CDR3 DNA is TGTGCCAGCAGTGGACAGGGAGGCACAGATACGCAGTATTTT. The chain carries TRBV2 and TRBJ2-3; TRBD1 matches 7 bases. Germline lookup yields CDR1 SNHLY and CDR2 FYNNEI. This CDR3 is 14 amino acids long. The V gene end was trimmed by 4 bases and the J gene end by 1 base; junction bases not matched to a gene: 2.

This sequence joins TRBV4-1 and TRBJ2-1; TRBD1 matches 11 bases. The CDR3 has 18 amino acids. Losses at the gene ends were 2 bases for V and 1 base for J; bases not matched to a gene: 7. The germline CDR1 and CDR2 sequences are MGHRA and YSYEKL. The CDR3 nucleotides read TGCGCCAGCAGCCAAACCGGACAGGGGGCTGGGTCCTACAATGAGCAGTTCTTC. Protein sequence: CASSQTGQGAGSYNEQFF.

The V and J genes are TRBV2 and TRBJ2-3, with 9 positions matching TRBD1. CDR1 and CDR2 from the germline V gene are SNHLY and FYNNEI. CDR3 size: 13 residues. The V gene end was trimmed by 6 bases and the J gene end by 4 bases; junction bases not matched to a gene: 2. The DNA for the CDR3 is TGTGCCAGCAGAACAGGGGGCCCAGATACGCAGTATTTT. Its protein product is CASRTGGPDTQYF.

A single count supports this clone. As DNA, the CDR3 is TGTGCCAGCTCACCACTGCAGGACAGGGGGGCAGATACGCAGTATTTT. Translation: CASSPLQDRGADTQYF. The chain couples TRBV18 to TRBJ2-3; 10 positions agree with TRBD1. CDR1 is KGHSH, CDR2 LQKENI, per germline. V trimming: 1 base; J trimming: 4 bases; junction bases outside the gene matches: 5. CDR3 size: 16 residues.

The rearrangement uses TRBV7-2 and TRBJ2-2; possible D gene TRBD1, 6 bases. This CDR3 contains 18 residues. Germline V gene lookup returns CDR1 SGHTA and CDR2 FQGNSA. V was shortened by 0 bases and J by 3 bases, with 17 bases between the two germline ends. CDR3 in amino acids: CASSLAAGAAIYTGELFF. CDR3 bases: TGTGCCAGCAGCTTAGCCGCAGGGGCCGCTATCTACACCGGGGAGCTGTTTTTT.

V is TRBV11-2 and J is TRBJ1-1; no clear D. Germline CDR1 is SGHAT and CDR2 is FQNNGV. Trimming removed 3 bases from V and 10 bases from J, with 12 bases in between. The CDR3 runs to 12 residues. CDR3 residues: CASSFSGDGAFF. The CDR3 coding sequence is TGTGCCAGCAGCTTCTCCGGGGATGGAGCTTTCTTT. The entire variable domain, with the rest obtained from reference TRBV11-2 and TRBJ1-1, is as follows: EAGVAQSPRYKIIEKRQSVAFWCNPISGHATLYWYQQILGQGPKLLIQFQNNGVVDDSQLPKDRFSAERLKGVDSTLKIQPAKLEDSAVYLCASSFSGDGAFFGQGTRLTVV.

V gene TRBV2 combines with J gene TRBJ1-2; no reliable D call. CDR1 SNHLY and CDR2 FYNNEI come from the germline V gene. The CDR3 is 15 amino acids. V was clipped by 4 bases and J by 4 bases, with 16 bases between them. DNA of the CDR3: TGTGCCAGCAGTGTCAGACACCAAACGCCCTATGGCTACACCTTC. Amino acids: CASSVRHQTPYGYTF.